This TCR beta chain was recorded in a study of a mutant IDH1 vaccine in newly diagnosed glioma. Data came from immunoSEQ multiplex PCR; TCRdb stores just in-frame clones and leaves some out. Here the sample spans some 90,000 clones, approximately 80% being singletons. Time point noted: baseline, week 1 (first vaccination visit). The sample's treatment: pre-vaccination baseline after standard-of-care therapy. The source material was PBMCs, sampled from a glioma patient treated with radiotherapy, temozolomide or both. The TCR comes from a middle-aged man with glioma. Some clones in this sample may be carry-over from other donors' samples.

This CDR3 is CASSGYNSPLHF. The CDR3 nucleotides read TGTGCCAGCAGCGGCTATAATTCACCCCTCCACTTT. The chain joins TRBV5-6 to TRBJ1-6; no reliable D call. The CDR3 totals 12 residues. CDR1 is SGHDT, CDR2 YYEEEE, per germline. V shed 4 bases and J shed 3 bases, with 2 bases lying between them.